The clone carrying this TCR beta chain was detected many times. Its antigen is unknown. TCRdb called the multiplex PCR reads again in MiXCR, with one record for every CDR3 protein. The table records approximately 130,000 distinct CDR3 sequences, about 20% of them present only once. These data originate in a study of breast tumors, draining lymph nodes, adjacent tissues. Findings of the study overall: Data fit most tumor T cells coming from lymph node, expanding in tumor. Tumor TCR diversity was below lymph nodes but above nontumor tissue. Tumor and nontumor repertoires were significantly more similar in luminal-like than in basal-like breast cancer.

Axillary draining lymph nodes of breast cancer patients supplied the node samples. The CDR3 is 14 amino acids. V lost 0 bases and J 0 bases, leaving 9 bases between the germline ends. Germline V gene data show CDR1 as DFQATT and CDR2 as SNEGSKA (reference sequence). The TCR comes from a female donor with breast cancer. Some clones in this sample may be carry-over from other donors' samples. The rearrangement links TRBV20-1 to TRBJ2-7; D is undetermined. Sequencing used axillary lymph node tissue. The CDR3 region is CSARDGQHSYEQYF. DNA for the CDR3: TGCAGTGCTAGAGATGGTCAGCACTCCTACGAGCAGTACTTC.